These 5 T cell receptor beta chains were all obtained from the same sample, sequenced in a study of control samples from healthy donors and cancer patients (dated by TCRdb to the early 2020s). Library method: the immunoSEQ multiplex PCR assay. This is the immuneACCESS table as TCRdb keeps it, with only in-frame sequences that have V and J called. A part of the clones is gone; compared with another copy, unresolved V genes explain less than half, and the rest is unexplained. A total of some 79,000 clones appear in this sample, over 75% of them only once. The leading ten clones occupy just under 4% of the sample. Sequencing was done on a sample of blood. The receptors shown here come from a woman between 50 and 59 years old in good health.

The V gene is TRBV12-3 or TRBV12-4, the J gene TRBJ2-7, with D unresolved. V was cut by 8 bases and J by 3 bases, with 8 bases left in between. The CDR3 is made up of 11 amino acids. CDR3 loop: CASGKIYEQYF. CDR3 nucleotide sequence: TGTGCCAGCGGAAAGATCTACGAGCAGTACTTC.

CDR3: CASSLGFGGTEAFF. DNA for the CDR3: TGTGCCAGCAGCTTAGGGTTCGGGGGCACTGAAGCTTTCTTT. The chain couples TRBV11-2 to TRBJ1-1, with D possibly TRBD1 on 5 matching bases. The V gene lost 1 base and the J gene lost 4 bases, with 10 bases spanning the gap. Germline loops: CDR1 SGHAT, CDR2 FQNNGV. This CDR3 contains 14 residues.

This clone was seen a few times. V gene TRBV6-5 combines with J gene TRBJ2-7; 11 bases align to TRBD2. This CDR3 spans 14 amino acids. Trimming removed 6 bases from V and 6 bases from J; junction bases left unmatched: 7. The germline V gene encodes CDR1 MNHEY and CDR2 SVGAGI. The CDR3 is CASRILAGVFEQYF. In DNA, the CDR3 is TGTGCCAGCAGGATACTAGCGGGAGTCTTCGAGCAGTACTTC.

This clone was picked up one time. The V gene is TRBV14, the J gene TRBJ1-4; 12 bases fit TRBD1. The CDR3 covers 16 residues. The ends lost 0 bases at V and 13 bases at J; junction bases unmatched: 9. Germline V CDR1 and CDR2: SGHDN, FVKESK. The CDR3 nucleotides are TGTGCCAGCAGCCAAGAATTGGGGACAGGGGGCGGAGGACTGTTTTTT. Translation gives CASSQELGTGGGGLFF.

The gene calls are TRBV19 and TRBJ1-5; D remains unclear. Per germline, CDR1 LNHDA and CDR2 SQIVND (reference sequence). There are 12 residues in the CDR3. V lost 3 bases to trimming and J lost 8 bases, with 8 bases between them. The CDR3 nucleotides are TGTGCCAGTAGTATGGGCGGGGAGCCCCAGCATTTT. This encodes CASSMGGEPQHF.